The clone carrying this T cell receptor gamma chain was observed a few times. The antigen is unknown. TCRdb's listed protein matches a much larger clone and diverges from this DNA's translation at residue 6, likely through a read error; the protein shown comes from the DNA. TRG and TRD sequences were obtained from every sorted gammadelta sample. TCRdb made new clone calls on the multiplex PCR reads using CATT. In the table there are about 30,000 gamma-chain clones, approximately 1.5% of which are singletons. This sample stems from a study of γδ T cells in repeated Plasmodium falciparum infection. About the research overall: Donors were malaria-exposed Malian children or age- and gender-matched Australian children.

This CDR3 comprises 13 residues. J gave up 7 bases and V 3 bases, and 9 bases lay outside the gene matches. Per the germline V gene, CDR1 is EGSTGY and CDR2 is YDSYTSSV. Whole-study results and caveats: Vdelta2-negative gammadelta repertoires appeared less diverse and less shared in Malian than Australian children.

Gammadelta T cells were flow-sorted from PBMC into Vgamma9/Vdelta2+ and Vdelta2-negative populations for bulk analysis. The chain employs TRGV4 and TRGJ1 or TRGJ2. The J gene, not given by TCRdb, was assigned here from a germline match of the nucleotide sequence. Sequenced sample: gamma-delta T cells from blood. The origin of this receptor is a pool of human donors (malaria-infected and uninfected, not separated). The CDR3 reads CATWDKPIYKKLF. The CDR3 nucleotides are TGTGCCACCTGGGATAAACCTATCTATAAGAAACTCTTT.